The text below deals with one TCR beta chain. The antigen is undetermined. Library construction for TCR beta used iRepertoire HTBI primers and Arm-PCR of CDR3 regions. MiXCR, applied by TCRdb to the multiplex PCR reads, yields one record per CDR3 protein. The sample gives about 620,000 distinct CDR3 sequences, around 15% of which show up once; 15% to 20% is in the top ten. This specimen belongs to a study of regulatory T cells in long-lasting Graves disease. The CDR3 spans 15 residues. The germline CDR1 and CDR2 sequences are ENHRY and SYGVKD. V lost 6 bases and J lost 4; bases outside the gene matches: 10. Study-wide points: Favoring TRBV28, TRBJ1-2 and TRBJ2-5 was a feature seen in persistent disease. TCR diversity in persistent Graves' patients was below that of newly diagnosed ones.

Time point indicated: newly diagnosed GD, antithyroid drugs for less than 3 months. PBMC RNA served as the TCR library source. In addition, the sample was reused for a study of T cells in Graves' hyperthyroidism and ophthalmopathy.

V and J are TRBV10-3 and TRBJ2-5; TRBD1 agrees at 8 bases. This receptor was taken from a woman aged 25 to 45 with Graves disease. Source: peripheral blood mononuclear cells (PBMCs), taken at new diagnosis, from a patient treated with antithyroid drugs. The CDR3 region is CAIRPDRGPGETQYF. The CDR3, as DNA: TGTGCCATCAGACCTGACAGGGGACCAGGAGAGACCCAGTACTTC.